The entry that follows covers one T cell receptor beta chain sequence. These data belong to a study of cytomegalovirus exposure and HLA in healthy donors. The PCR ran on 60 Vbeta and 13 Jbeta primers. The table came from immunoSEQ multiplex PCR; TCRdb's copy has only in-frame clones and leaves some out. The sample includes 30,000 to 40,000 clones. Trimming stripped 2 bases from V and 3 bases from J, with 8 bases between. The length of the CDR3 is 14 residues. CDR1 is MNHEY, CDR2 SMNVEV, per germline (reference sequence). The rearrangement links TRBV27 to TRBJ1-5, with D possibly matching TRBD1 (5 bases). This clonotype was sampled from a human donor in good health. Material for sequencing was PBMCs. The CDR3 spells CASSLQGNNQPQHF. CDR3 coding DNA: TGTGCCAGCAGTTTACAGGGTAACAATCAGCCCCAGCATTTT.